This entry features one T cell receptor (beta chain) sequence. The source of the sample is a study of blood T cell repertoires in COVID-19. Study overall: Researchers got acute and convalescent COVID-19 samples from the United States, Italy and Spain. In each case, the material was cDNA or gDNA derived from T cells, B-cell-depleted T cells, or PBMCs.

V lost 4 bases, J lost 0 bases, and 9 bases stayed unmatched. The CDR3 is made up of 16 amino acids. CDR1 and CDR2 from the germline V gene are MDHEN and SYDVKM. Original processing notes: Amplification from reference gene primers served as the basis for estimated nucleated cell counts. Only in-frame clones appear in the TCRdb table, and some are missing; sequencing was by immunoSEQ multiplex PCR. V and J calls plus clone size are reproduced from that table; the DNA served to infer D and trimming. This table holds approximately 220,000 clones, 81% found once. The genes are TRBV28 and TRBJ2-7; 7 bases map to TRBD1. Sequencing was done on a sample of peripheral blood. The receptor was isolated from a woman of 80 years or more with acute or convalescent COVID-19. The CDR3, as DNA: TGTGCCAGCAGTTCGTCAGGGGGAACTTACTCCTACGAGCAGTACTTC. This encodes CASSSSGGTYSYEQYF.